This TCR beta chain emerged from a study of blood T cell repertoires in COVID-19. On the study more broadly: COVID-19 samples collected from the United States, Italy and Spain covered acute and convalescent phases.

Methods used by the authors: How many nucleated cells were present was estimated from reference gene primer amplification. Assay used: immunoSEQ multiplex PCR; TCRdb lists only in-frame clones, some missing. The V and J calls and clone size are taken from that table; D and trimming were inferred from the DNA. The data hold 370,000 or so clones, with around 84% observed a single time. This clone was observed once. The trim removed 5 bases at V and 5 bases at J, leaving 7 bases unmatched. CDR3 length: 14 residues. Per the germline V gene, CDR1 is SNHLY and CDR2 is FYNNEI. The TCR originated in a human donor with acute or convalescent COVID-19. The donor label of this sample is uncertain. The J gene is TRBJ2-5, the V gene TRBV2; 8 bases map to TRBD1. The sample was peripheral blood. The CDR3 sequence is CASSITGGLETQYF. CDR3 in DNA: TGTGCCAGCAGTATAACAGGGGGGCTGGAGACCCAGTACTTC.